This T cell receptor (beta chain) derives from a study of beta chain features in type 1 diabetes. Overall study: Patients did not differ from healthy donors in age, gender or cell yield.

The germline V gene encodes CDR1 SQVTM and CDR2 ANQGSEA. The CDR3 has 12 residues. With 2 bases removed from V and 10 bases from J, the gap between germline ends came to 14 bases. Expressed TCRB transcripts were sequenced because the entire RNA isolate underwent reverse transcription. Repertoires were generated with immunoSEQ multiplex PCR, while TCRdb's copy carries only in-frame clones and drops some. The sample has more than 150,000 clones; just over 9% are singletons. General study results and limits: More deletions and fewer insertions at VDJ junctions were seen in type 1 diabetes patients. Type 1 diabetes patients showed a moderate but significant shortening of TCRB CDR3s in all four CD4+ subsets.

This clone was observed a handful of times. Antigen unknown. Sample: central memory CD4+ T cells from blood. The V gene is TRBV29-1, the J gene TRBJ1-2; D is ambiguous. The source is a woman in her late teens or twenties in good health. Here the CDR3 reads CSVERFQVDYTF. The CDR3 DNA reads TGCAGCGTTGAACGGTTCCAAGTTGACTACACCTTC. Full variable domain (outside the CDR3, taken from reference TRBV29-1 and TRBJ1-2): SAVISQKPSRDICQRGTSLTIQCQVDSQVTMMFWYRQQPGQSLTLIATANQGSEATYESGFVIDKFPISRPNLTFSTLTVSNMSPEDSSIYLCSVERFQVDYTFGSGTRLTVV.